These T cell receptor beta chains were read from a single sample in a study of blood T cells in healthy people across ages. TCRdb reprocessed the 5' RACE reads via MiXCR and lists one record per CDR3 protein. The sample lists 650,000 to 700,000 distinct CDR3 sequences; roughly half were seen once. Specimen: blood. These receptors were obtained from a woman of 80 years or more in good health. CDR3s include the opening cysteine and the closing phenylalanine or tryptophan. A D gene is named only where the DNA matches it firmly. Not all rows give a size; the values are once, few, many and, for expanded clones, a class.

size | J | V | length | D | DNA | CDR3
- | TRBJ1-5 | TRBV12-3/TRBV12-4 | 15 | - | TGTGCCAGCAGCAACATGGTAGGGAGAAATCAGCCCCAGCATTTT | CASSNMVGRNQPQHF
- | TRBJ2-1 | TRBV7-9 | 14 | - | TGTGCCAGCGAGAATACGGATAGGGGCGAGACCCAGTTCTTC | CASENTDRGETQFF
many | TRBJ1-5 | TRBV9 | 15 | - | TGTGCCAGCAGCGTAGGTGGGTTTATCAATCAGCCCCAGCATTTT | CASSVGGFINQPQHF
- | TRBJ2-2 | TRBV10-1 | 15 | - | TGCGCCAGCAGTGAGTCGAGGCTGAACACCGGGGAGCTGTTTTTT | CASSESRLNTGELFF
- | TRBJ2-2 | TRBV29-1 | 13 | - | TGCAGCGTTGATTCGGGAAACACCGGGGAGCTGTTTTTT | CSVDSGNTGELFF
- | TRBJ2-5 | TRBV7-2 | 13 | TRBD1 | TGTGCCGGCAGCTTGGGACAGGGGGAGACCCAGTACTTC | CAGSLGQGETQYF
many | TRBJ2-3 | TRBV6-4 | 17 | TRBD1 | TGTGCCAGCACTCAATCCGGGACAGGGACGTTAACAGATACGCAGTATTTT | CASTQSGTGTLTDTQYF
few | TRBJ1-1 | TRBV21-1 | 15 | - | TGTGCCAGCAGCAATCTGGGGAAGTGGGACAGAGAAGCTTTCTTT | CASSNLGKWDREAFF
- | TRBJ2-3 | TRBV7-2 | 18 | - | TGTGCCAGCAGCTTAAGGGGACCCCGACTCCCTGGGGGAGATACGCAGTATTTT | CASSLRGPRLPGGDTQYF
many | TRBJ2-3 | TRBV7-9 | 16 | - | TGTGCCAGCAGCTTGATCCTGAGCGAACACACAGATACGCAGTATTTT | CASSLILSEHTDTQYF
- | TRBJ2-7 | TRBV5-6 | 13 | - | TGTGCCTGCAGCCCGGGACGGAGCGGCGAGCAGTACTTC | CACSPGRSGEQYF
- | TRBJ2-1 | TRBV7-2 | 13 | TRBD2 | TGTGCCAGCAGAGCGGGGGGGCGGGATGAGCAGTTCTTC | CASRAGGRDEQFF
- | TRBJ2-1 | TRBV10-3 | 15 | - | TGTGCCATCAGTGATTCCAGTAGCTCCTACAATGAGCAGTTCTTC | CAISDSSSSYNEQFF
few | TRBJ1-5 | TRBV7-2 | 13 | - | TGTGCCAGCAGCTTCCAAAGGGATCAGCCCCAGCATTTT | CASSFQRDQPQHF
many | TRBJ2-7 | TRBV2 | 12 | TRBD2 | TGTGCCAGCAGGCGGGAGGTCTACGAGCAGTACTTC | CASRREVYEQYF
- | TRBJ1-1 | TRBV20-1 | 16 | TRBD1 | TGCAGTGCTAGTTATGACAGGGGAACTAGGAACACTGAAGCTTTCTTT | CSASYDRGTRNTEAFF
- | TRBJ1-1 | TRBV12-3/TRBV12-4 | 13 | TRBD1 | TGTGCCAGCAACCCGACAGGGCCCACTGAAGCTTTCTTT | CASNPTGPTEAFF
- | TRBJ2-6 | TRBV10-3 | 12 | - | TGTGCCATCAGTGAGAGGCGAACACTCCTGACTTTC | CAISERRTLLTF
many | TRBJ2-4 | TRBV4-2 | 16 | TRBD2 | TGTGCCAGCAGCCAAGCCAGCGGGAGCGCAGAGAGCATTCAGTACTTC | CASSQASGSAESIQYF
- | TRBJ2-7 | TRBV28 | 16 | TRBD2 | TGTGCCAGCATCCCCGTCACTAGCGGGCCTCCCTACGAGCAGTACTTC | CASIPVTSGPPYEQYF
many | TRBJ1-1 | TRBV29-1 | 16 | - | TGCAGCGTTTCCTCCCGGCCAGGGCTATCGAACACTGAAGCTTTCTTT | CSVSSRPGLSNTEAFF